One sample yielded the 4 T cell receptor beta chains listed below, sequenced in a study of CD8+CD57+ T cells in acquired aplastic anemia. Patients chosen for sequencing had CD8+CD57+ cells that had expanded, as shown by flow cytometry. The template for TCR beta VDJ and CDR3 sequence profiling was genomic DNA. TCRdb reprocessed the reads via MiXCR and lists one record per CDR3 protein. This sample has 180,000 or so distinct CDR3 sequences; less than 50% occur once, and the top ten carry under 2%. The sample consisted of sorted CD4+, CD8+, or CD8+CD57+ T cells (not recorded which) from PBMCs. The origin of the receptors is a human donor with aplastic anemia.

This chain connects TRBV19 to TRBJ1-5; 7 nucleotides line up with TRBD1. This CDR3 is built from 15 residues. V was clipped by 5 bases and J by 7 bases; unmatched bases: 11. CDR1 is LNHDA, CDR2 SQIVND, per germline (reference sequence). The CDR3 coding sequence is TGTGCCAGTAGTGACGCAGGGGGGGCTTCCCAGCCCCAGCATTTT. Its protein product is CASSDAGGASQPQHF.

This clonotype was detected many times. The rearrangement joins TRBV10-3 to TRBJ1-1; no reliable D call. The ends were cut back, 6 bases at V and 7 bases at J, with 18 bases in the middle. The CDR3 length is 14 residues. Germline V gives CDR1 ENHRY, CDR2 SYGVKD. The CDR3 DNA is TGTGCCATCAGGGCAGCCCCGCAGGCCCTTGAAGCTTTCTTT. It codes for CAIRAAPQALEAFF.

The chain recombines TRBV18 with TRBJ2-1; TRBD2 aligns across 9 bases. Germline V gene sequence: CDR1 KGHSH, CDR2 LQKENI. V lost 5 bases and J lost 5; bases outside the gene matches: 10. The CDR3 extends over 16 amino acids. CDR3 bases: TGTGCCAGCTCAACGTTGCCGGCGGGGGGGAACAATGAGCAGTTCTTC. Its translation is CASSTLPAGGNNEQFF.

V gene TRBV30 combines with J gene TRBJ1-2; TRBD1 is a possible D gene (5 bases). Germline assignment: CDR1 GTSNPN and CDR2 SVGIG (reference sequence). The CDR3 sequence is 15 residues long. The germline V and J ends were trimmed by 0 bases and 5 bases, with 16 bases remaining between them. CDR3 residues: CAWSVLQGNRYGYTF. The CDR3 DNA is TGTGCCTGGAGTGTACTGCAGGGTAATAGATATGGCTACACCTTC.